This T cell receptor beta chain was documented in a study of T cells in Graves' hyperthyroidism and ophthalmopathy. General study points: With a median lead of approximately six months before onset, the model predicted ophthalmopathy.

This clonotype was observed many times. Antigen unknown. Patients showing uncontrolled infection, other autoimmune disease, pregnancy or lactation were ineligible. Diagnosis rested on symptoms, serum thyroxine and TRAb, thyroid ultrasound, and orbital computed tomography. About 10 ml of fresh peripheral blood supplied the PBMCs. The CDR3 has 13 residues. Per the germline V gene, CDR1 is MGHRA and CDR2 is YSYEKL. V was cut by 5 bases and J by 5 bases, with 12 bases left in between. RNA transcripts gave rise to amplified TCR beta CDR3 regions. With the HTBI primer set, the TCR CDR3 went through a first round of RT-PCR. MiXCR, run by TCRdb on the multiplex PCR reads, gives a single entry per CDR3 protein. This sample has approximately 370,000 distinct CDR3 sequences, with approximately 17% found just once.

The clonotype was recovered from a woman under 40 with Graves' hyperthyroidism that later progressed to Graves' ophthalmopathy. V and J are TRBV4-1 and TRBJ1-1; D is ambiguous. The sample was blood. The CDR3 bases are TGCGCCAGCAGCAGGACCTTGCGGACTGAAGCTTTCTTT. Protein product: CASSRTLRTEAFF.